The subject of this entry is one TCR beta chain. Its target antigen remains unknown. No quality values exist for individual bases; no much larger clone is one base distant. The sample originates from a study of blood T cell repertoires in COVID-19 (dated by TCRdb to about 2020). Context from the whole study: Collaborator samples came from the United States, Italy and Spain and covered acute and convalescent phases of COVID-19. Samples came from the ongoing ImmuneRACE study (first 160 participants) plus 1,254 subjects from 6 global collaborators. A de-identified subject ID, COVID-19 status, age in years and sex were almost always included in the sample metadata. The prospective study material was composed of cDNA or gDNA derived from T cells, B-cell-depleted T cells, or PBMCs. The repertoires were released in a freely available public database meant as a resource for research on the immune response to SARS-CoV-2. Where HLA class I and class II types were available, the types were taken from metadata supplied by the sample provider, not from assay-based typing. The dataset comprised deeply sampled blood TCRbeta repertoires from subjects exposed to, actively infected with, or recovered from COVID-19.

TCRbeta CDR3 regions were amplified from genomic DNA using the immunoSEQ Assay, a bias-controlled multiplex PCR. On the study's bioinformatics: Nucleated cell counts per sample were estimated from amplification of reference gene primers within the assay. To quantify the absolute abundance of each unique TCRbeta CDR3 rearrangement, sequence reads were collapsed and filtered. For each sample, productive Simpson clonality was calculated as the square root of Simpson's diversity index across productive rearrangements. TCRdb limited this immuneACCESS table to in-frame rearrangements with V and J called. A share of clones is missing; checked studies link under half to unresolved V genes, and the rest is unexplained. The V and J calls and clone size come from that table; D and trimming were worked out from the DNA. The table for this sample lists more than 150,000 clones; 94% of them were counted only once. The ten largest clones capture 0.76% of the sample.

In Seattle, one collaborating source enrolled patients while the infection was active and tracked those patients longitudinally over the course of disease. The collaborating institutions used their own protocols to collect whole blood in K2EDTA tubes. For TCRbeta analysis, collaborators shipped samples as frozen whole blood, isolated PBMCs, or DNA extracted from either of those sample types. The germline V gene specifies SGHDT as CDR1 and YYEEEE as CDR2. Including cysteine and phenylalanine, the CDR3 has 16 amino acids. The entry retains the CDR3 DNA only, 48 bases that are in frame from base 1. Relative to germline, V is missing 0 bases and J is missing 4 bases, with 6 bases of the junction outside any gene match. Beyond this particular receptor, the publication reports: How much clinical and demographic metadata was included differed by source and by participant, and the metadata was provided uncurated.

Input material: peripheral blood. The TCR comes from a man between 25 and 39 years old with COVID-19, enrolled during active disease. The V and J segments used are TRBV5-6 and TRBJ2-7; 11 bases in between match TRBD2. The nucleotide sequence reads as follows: TGTGCCAGCAGCTTGGAGCCGCTAGCGGGGGGTTACGAGCAGTACTTC. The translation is CASSLEPLAGGYEQYF.